Below, 20 T cell receptor beta chains from the same sample are listed, as sequenced in a study of T cell responses to AZD1222 COVID-19 vaccine. The method was immunoSEQ multiplex PCR; TCRdb's version includes in-frame clones alone and lacks a portion of them. Here the sample spans 110,000 or so clones, about 82% being singletons. Sequenced material: peripheral blood, taken 28 days after the second AZD1222 dose. All receptors come from an adult who received the AZD1222 COVID-19 vaccine.

This clone appeared a single time. This sequence joins TRBV28 and TRBJ1-2, with 9 bases fitting TRBD1. The CDR3 loop spans 15 amino acids. Germline V lookup: CDR1 MDHEN, CDR2 SYDVKM. Trimming at V came to 5 bases and at J to 0 bases, leaving 4 bases not matched to a gene. Here the CDR3 DNA reads TGTGCCAGCAGTCGCCGACAGGGGGCTAACTATGGCTACACCTTC. It specifies CASSRRQGANYGYTF.

This sequence joins TRBV9 and TRBJ2-2; 11 bases match TRBD2. V lost 5 bases to trimming and J lost 2 bases; unmatched junction nucleotides: 2. The CDR3 covers 15 residues. Germline loops: CDR1 SGDLS, CDR2 YYNGEE. DNA for the CDR3: TGTGCCAGCAGGGGGACTAGCGGTAACACCGGGGAGCTGTTTTTT. It specifies CASRGTSGNTGELFF.

The rearrangement links TRBV27 to TRBJ1-1; 8 bases line up with TRBD1. CDR1 is MNHEY, CDR2 SMNVEV, per germline (reference sequence). The CDR3 length is 17 residues. Germline trimming cut 5 bases from V and 0 bases from J; bases unmatched to any gene: 11. CDR3 residues: CASSLTQGALMNTEAFF. CDR3 in DNA: TGTGCCAGCAGTCTAACTCAGGGGGCACTGATGAACACTGAAGCTTTCTTT.

The V gene is TRBV5-6, the J gene TRBJ2-1; 9 nucleotides align to TRBD1. With 4 bases clipped from V and 4 bases from J, the junction kept 12 bases outside the gene matches. The CDR3 totals 17 residues. The V gene's germline CDR1 is SGHDT and CDR2 YYEEEE. CDR3 region: CASSGRAGTGSYNEQFF. CDR3 coding DNA: TGTGCCAGCAGCGGACGAGCTGGGACAGGGTCTTACAATGAGCAGTTCTTC.

The gene calls are TRBV6-5 and TRBJ1-2, with D unresolved. The CDR3 covers 11 residues. Germline V gene sequence: CDR1 MNHEY, CDR2 SVGAGI. V was cut by 10 bases and J by 9 bases, with 15 bases left in between. The CDR3 spells CAINFVISYTF. The CDR3 DNA sequence: TGTGCCATCAATTTCGTTATTAGCTACACCTTC.

This chain uses TRBV16 with TRBJ1-1; a possible D gene is TRBD1 (6 bases). V was trimmed by 0 bases and J by 0 bases, leaving 11 bases between them. Germline loops: CDR1 KGHSY, CDR2 FQNENV. This CDR3 has 16 amino acids. In nucleotides, the CDR3 is TGTGCCAGCAGCCAATCCTGGGGGCAGTTGAACACTGAAGCTTTCTTT. Encoded protein: CASSQSWGQLNTEAFF.

V gene TRBV5-4 combines with J gene TRBJ2-1, with D unclear. V was pared by 4 bases and J by 8 bases, with 13 bases between. Germline CDR1 is SGHNT and CDR2 is YYREEE (reference sequence). CDR3 size: 13 residues. This CDR3 reads CASSLRGRDEQFF. DNA for the CDR3: TGTGCCAGCAGCCTGCGAGGTCGCGATGAGCAGTTCTTC.

The V call is TRBV10-3, the J call TRBJ1-5; D uncertain. V lost 3 bases and J 7 bases, leaving 7 bases between the germline ends. Germline V gene sequence: CDR1 ENHRY, CDR2 SYGVKD. The CDR3 contains 12 residues. CDR3 protein: CAISDGDQPQHF. CDR3 DNA: TGTGCCATCAGTGACGGCGACCAGCCCCAGCATTTT.

The J gene is TRBJ2-5, the V gene TRBV3-1 (or the pseudogene TRBV3-2), with a tentative D call TRBD2 (6 bases). Germline CDR1 is LGHDT and CDR2 is YNNKEL (reference sequence). Trimming shortened V by 7 bases and J by 4 bases, and 19 bases separated the two germline ends. The CDR3 contains 15 residues. The DNA for the CDR3 is TGTGCCAGCATTCGAACTTCGGGGGTTCGAGAGACCCAGTACTTC. Residues: CASIRTSGVRETQYF.

This clone was seen more than once but under ten times. The genes are TRBV7-8 and TRBJ1-2; no reliable D call. The V gene lost 1 base and the J gene lost 4 bases, with 7 bases spanning the gap. CDR3 length: 13 amino acids. Germline-derived CDR1 and CDR2 are SGHVS and FQNEAQ. The CDR3 DNA is TGTGCCAGCAGCTTAGGGCAGATCTATGGCTACACCTTC. Its translation is CASSLGQIYGYTF.

The chain employs TRBV5-1 and TRBJ1-3, with 7 bases identical to TRBD1. This CDR3 region has 15 residues. Germline V gene data show CDR1 as SGHRS and CDR2 as YFSETQ. V trimming: 4 bases; J trimming: 0 bases; junction bases outside the gene matches: 4. The CDR3 DNA reads TGCGCCAGCAGCCTAGGGGGCAGCTCTGGAAACACCATATATTTT. Its protein is CASSLGGSSGNTIYF.

This clone was counted a single time. V usage is TRBV12-3 or TRBV12-4 and J usage is TRBJ1-5; D not certain. Trimming removed 5 bases at V and 6 bases at J, with 8 bases between. The CDR3 sequence is 12 residues long. CDR3 amino acids: CASSLVRQPQHF. CDR3 nucleotides: TGTGCCAGCAGTCTCGTCCGTCAGCCCCAGCATTTT.

CDR3 sequence: CASSHLAGGSTDTQYF. CDR3 bases: TGTGCCAGCAGCCATTTAGCGGGGGGGAGCACAGATACGCAGTATTTT. The rearrangement links TRBV3-1 (or the pseudogene TRBV3-2) to TRBJ2-3; 11 bases are a match to TRBD2. Germline V gene lookup returns CDR1 LGHDT and CDR2 YNNKEL (reference sequence). The CDR3 length is 16 residues. V shed 3 bases, J shed 0 bases, and the junction held 2 bases outside the gene matches.

V and J are TRBV28 and TRBJ1-2; 8 positions match TRBD1. The ends lost 5 bases at V and 8 bases at J; junction bases unmatched: 10. The CDR3 spans 14 residues. Germline loops: CDR1 MDHEN, CDR2 SYDVKM. CDR3 nucleotide sequence: TGTGCCAGCAGTCCAGGCAGGACAGGGCTCGGCTACACCTTC. Protein: CASSPGRTGLGYTF.

The chain recombines TRBV4-1 with TRBJ1-1; D is possibly TRBD1 (6 bases). Germline-derived CDR1 and CDR2 are MGHRA and YSYEKL. The CDR3 length is 16 residues. Trimming took 1 base from V and 2 from J, leaving 14 bases between them. The CDR3 nucleotides read TGCGCCAGCAGCCAAGCCGGGACAAACCCTAACACTGAAGCTTTCTTT. It encodes CASSQAGTNPNTEAFF.

The chain uses TRBV6-4 and TRBJ2-1; D may be TRBD1 (5 bases). The CDR3 loop spans 16 amino acids. Germline values: CDR1 MRHNA, CDR2 SNTAGT. The V end lost 0 bases, the J end lost 1 base, and 10 bases lay between the germline ends. Written as DNA, the CDR3 is TGTGCCAGCAGTGACTCATCCAGGGTGTCCTACAATGAGCAGTTCTTC. It is translated as CASSDSSRVSYNEQFF.

This clone was counted once. V gene TRBV6-5 combines with J gene TRBJ2-5, with 7 bases fitting TRBD1. The CDR3 has 13 amino acids. With V trimmed by 7 bases and J by 4 bases, 6 bases remained unmatched. Per germline, CDR1 MNHEY and CDR2 SVGAGI. CDR3 sequence reads: CASNTGETETQYF. The CDR3 nucleotides are TGTGCCAGCAATACAGGGGAAACAGAGACCCAGTACTTC.

This clone came up once. The junction and the germline gene differ at one end; a read error may be behind it. The V gene is TRBV29-1, the J gene TRBJ1-2; D might be TRBD1 (6 bases). The CDR3 spans 12 residues. Germline V gene sequence: CDR1 SQVTM, CDR2 ANQGSEA. CDR3 region: CSAVSGHLGSAF. DNA of the CDR3: TGCAGCGCTGTATCGGGACACCTAGGTTCGGCCTTC.

This clone appeared a few times. The V and J genes are TRBV27 and TRBJ1-1; D not certain. From germline, CDR1 is MNHEY and CDR2 SMNVEV (reference sequence). V was cut by 8 bases and J by 1 base, with 11 bases left in between. This CDR3 has 13 residues. CDR3 nucleotides: TGTGCCAGCGGGTGGTTTGGGAACACTGAAGCTTTCTTT. Encoded protein: CASGWFGNTEAFF.

This rearrangement joins TRBV2 to TRBJ2-1, with TRBD2 matching over 12 bases. V lost 6 bases to trimming and J lost 8 bases; unmatched junction nucleotides: 8. The CDR3 has 15 residues. From germline, CDR1 is SNHLY and CDR2 FYNNEI. CDR3 residues: CASRFSSGGADEQFF. CDR3 nucleotides: TGTGCCAGCAGATTTTCTAGCGGGGGGGCCGATGAGCAGTTCTTC.